This entry lists 4 T cell receptor beta chains sequenced from one sample in a study of CD8+ T cells in alopecia areata (dated by TCRdb to the late 2010s). The time point label for this specimen denotes: four to five weeks on oral tofacitinib. The intended sense of this specimen's treatment or condition label: oral pan-JAK inhibitor, 5-10 mg twice daily. Libraries were built with the immunoSEQ multiplex PCR assay. To provide template for TCR sequencing, every sample had RNA extracted and reverse transcribed into cDNA. The clones in this table, taken by TCRdb from immuneACCESS, are in-frame only. Not every clone is retained; where verified, under half of the shortfall comes from an unresolved V gene, and the cause of the rest is unknown. In this sample the table shows under 250,000 clones, around three fifths of which occur a single time. The top ten constitute around 1.5% of the sample. Specimen: CD4+ T cells sorted from blood, collected at week 4, from a patient treated with tofacitinib. All receptors come from a human donor with alopecia areata.

This CDR3 is CSVIIQGGQPQHF. The CDR3 bases are TGCAGCGTAATCATCCAGGGTGGTCAGCCCCAGCATTTT. J is TRBJ1-5 and V is TRBV29-1; the D gene is possibly TRBD1 (5 bases). The V end lost 6 bases, the J end lost 6 bases, and 15 bases lay between the germline ends. CDR3 size: 13 residues. The germline V gene has CDR1 SQVTM and CDR2 ANQGSEA.

As for this clone: This same CDR3 is encoded by further DNA sequences in the sample. This chain uses TRBV20-1 with TRBJ2-3; D gene ambiguous. The CDR3 runs 10 residues. Trimming took off 6 bases at V and 5 bases at J, with 6 bases between the two ends. The germline gives CDR1 DFQATT, CDR2 SNEGSKA (reference sequence). The CDR3 DNA is TGCAGTGCCGTAGGAGATACGCAGTATTTT. Protein sequence: CSAVGDTQYF.

The chain employs TRBV30 and TRBJ2-7; tentatively, D is TRBD2 (6 bases). Trimming removed 3 bases from V and 1 base from J, with 13 bases in between. CDR3 length: 14 residues. CDR1 GTSNPN and CDR2 SVGIG come from the germline V gene (reference sequence). For the CDR3, the DNA is TGTGCCTGGAGCGAGGGCGGGGTTTCCTACGAGCAGTACTTC. Protein sequence: CAWSEGGVSYEQYF.

The rearrangement links TRBV2 to TRBJ2-5; D is perhaps TRBD2 (6 bases). The CDR3 runs 15 residues. The V end was cut by 0 bases, the J end by 2 bases, with 10 bases between. CDR1 SNHLY and CDR2 FYNNEI come from the germline V gene. CDR3 nucleotide sequence: TGTGCCAGCAGTGAAGCGGGGGGTACGCAAGAGACCCAGTACTTC. It translates to CASSEAGGTQETQYF.